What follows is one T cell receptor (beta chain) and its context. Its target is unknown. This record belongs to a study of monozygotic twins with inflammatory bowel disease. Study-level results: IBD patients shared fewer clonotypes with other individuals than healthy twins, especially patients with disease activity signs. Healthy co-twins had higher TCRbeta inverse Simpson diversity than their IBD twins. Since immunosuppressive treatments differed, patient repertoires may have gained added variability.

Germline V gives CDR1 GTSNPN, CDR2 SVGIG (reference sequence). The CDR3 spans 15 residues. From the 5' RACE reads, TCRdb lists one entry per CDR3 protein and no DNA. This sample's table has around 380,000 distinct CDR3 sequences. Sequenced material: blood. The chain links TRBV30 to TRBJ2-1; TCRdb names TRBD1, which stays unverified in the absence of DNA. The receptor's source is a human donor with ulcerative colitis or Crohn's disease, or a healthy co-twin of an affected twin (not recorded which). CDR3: CAWSPRVGRYNEQFF. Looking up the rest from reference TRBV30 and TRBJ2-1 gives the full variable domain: SQTIHQWPATLVQPVGSPLSLECTVEGTSNPNLYWYRQAAGRGLQLLFYSVGIGQISSEVPQNLSASRPQDRQFILSSKKLLLSDSGFYLCAWSPRVGRYNEQFFGPGTRLTVL.